What follows are 11 T cell receptor beta chains derived from one specimen sequenced in a study of blood T cell repertoires in COVID-19. The table came from immunoSEQ multiplex PCR; TCRdb's copy has only in-frame clones and leaves some out. The sample holds about 440,000 clones; approximately 88% are singletons and the top ten take about 12%. Sequenced input: peripheral blood. These receptors were taken from a woman in her forties or fifties with COVID-19, enrolled during active disease.

This clone was seen more than once but under ten times. This chain joins TRBV21-1 and TRBJ1-1; the DNA was not used to check the table's D call, TRBD1. TRBV21-1 is annotated as a pseudogene. The CDR3 totals 15 residues. The CDR3 sequence: CASTTLGRLNTEAFF. The CDR3 DNA follows: TGTGCCAGCACCACCTTGGGCAGGTTGAACACTGAAGCTTTCTTT.

Regarding this clone: The junction does not match germline at one end; this may be a read error. This chain connects TRBV6-2 or TRBV6-3 to TRBJ1-2; tentative D call: TRBD1 (6 bases). This CDR3 is 15 amino acids long. CDR1 is MNHEY and CDR2 is SVGEGT in the germline V gene. The DNA for the CDR3 is TGTGCCAGCAGTTATTCCGCAGGGGCGCTCACCCGCCTCTCCTTC. It yields the protein CASSYSAGALTRLSF.

V gene TRBV6-5 combines with J gene TRBJ2-4, with unresolved D. There are 16 residues in the CDR3. In germline, CDR1 is MNHEY, CDR2 SVGAGI. Trimming pared 4 bases from V and 0 bases from J, leaving 13 bases between. The CDR3 DNA follows: TGTGCCAGCAGTTCCCCAAGACTTTTAGCCAAAAACATTCAGTACTTC. Translated, it gives CASSSPRLLAKNIQYF.

The V gene is TRBV18, the J gene TRBJ1-1; no definite D call. Trimming removed 3 bases from V and 11 bases from J, with 16 bases in between. The CDR3 sequence is 13 residues long. Germline V gives CDR1 KGHSH, CDR2 LQKENI. CDR3 nucleotides: TGTGCCAGCTCACCGGAGGCAGAGGTGGTCGCTTTCTTT. This gives the protein CASSPEAEVVAFF.

The rearrangement links TRBV5-1 to TRBJ2-7; 7 positions match TRBD2. V lost 1 base to trimming and J lost 3 bases; unmatched junction nucleotides: 1. The CDR3 has 13 amino acids. Looked up from germline, CDR1 is SGHRS and CDR2 is YFSETQ. The CDR3 region is CASSLRGDYEQYF. As DNA, the CDR3 is TGCGCCAGCAGCTTGCGGGGGGACTACGAGCAGTACTTC.

The chain recombines TRBV19 with TRBJ1-3; no clear D gene. The V end lost 5 bases, the J end lost 7 bases, and 18 bases lay between the germline ends. Germline CDR1 and CDR2: LNHDA and SQIVND (reference sequence). This CDR3 contains 15 residues. The CDR3 nucleotides are TGTGCCAGTAGTCCCCCCGGGGTTCTCGGGAACACCATATATTTT. Protein sequence: CASSPPGVLGNTIYF.

The chain employs TRBV28 and TRBJ2-5; D remains unclear. The CDR3 loop spans 20 amino acids. The V and J ends lost 5 bases and 7 bases respectively, with 35 bases between them. Germline V lookup: CDR1 MDHEN, CDR2 SYDVKM. The CDR3 is CASSQLTPQDNFGALGTQYF. Here the CDR3 DNA reads TGTGCCAGCAGTCAACTTACCCCCCAAGACAATTTCGGCGCCCTCGGGACCCAGTACTTC.

CDR3 region: CATKTGDKTEAFF. CDR3 sequence (DNA): TGTGCCACCAAGACAGGGGATAAAACTGAAGCTTTCTTT. The chain uses TRBV5-3 and TRBJ1-1; TRBD1 matches at 8 bases. TRBV5-3 falls under the ORF class, with uncertain function. The CDR3 is made up of 13 amino acids. V dropped 9 bases and J dropped 5; count of bases not matched to a gene: 9.

The chain couples TRBV5-4 to TRBJ2-1; the match to TRBD1 covers 9 bases. The CDR3 is made up of 14 amino acids. CDR1 is SGHNT and CDR2 is YYREEE in the germline V gene (reference sequence). V lost 0 bases to trimming and J lost 5 bases; unmatched junction nucleotides: 0. The CDR3 coding sequence is TGTGCCAGCAGCTTGGGGGACAGGGACAATGAGCAGTTCTTC. It translates to CASSLGDRDNEQFF.

J is TRBJ2-7 and V is TRBV6-5, with 13 bases aligning to TRBD2. Trimming cost V 1 base and J 4 bases; bases outside gene matches: 4. The CDR3 covers 16 residues. Germline CDR1 MNHEY, CDR2 SVGAGI. The CDR3 sequence is CASSYFGLAGDYEQYF. The CDR3 coding sequence is TGTGCCAGCAGTTACTTCGGACTAGCGGGGGATTACGAGCAGTACTTC.

The chain uses TRBV19 and TRBJ2-1, with a possible D match to TRBD1 (6 bases). CDR1 is LNHDA, CDR2 SQIVND, per germline (reference sequence). Trimming left V 2 bases short and J 6 bases short, with 11 bases between. This CDR3 has 14 amino acids. The CDR3 spells CASSISRGSNEQFF. CDR3 sequence (DNA): TGTGCCAGTAGTATATCCAGGGGAAGCAATGAGCAGTTCTTC.